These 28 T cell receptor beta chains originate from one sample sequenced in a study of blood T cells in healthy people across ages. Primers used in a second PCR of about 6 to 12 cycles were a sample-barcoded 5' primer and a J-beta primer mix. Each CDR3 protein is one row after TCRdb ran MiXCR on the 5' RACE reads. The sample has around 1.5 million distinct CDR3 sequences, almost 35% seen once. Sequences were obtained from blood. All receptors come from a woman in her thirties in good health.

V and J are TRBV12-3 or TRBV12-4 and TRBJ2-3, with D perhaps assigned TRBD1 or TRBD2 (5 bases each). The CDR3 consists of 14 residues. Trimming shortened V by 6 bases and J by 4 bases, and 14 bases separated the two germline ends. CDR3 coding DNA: TGTGCCAGCAGAATGGGGATGGGGGCAGATACGCAGTATTTT. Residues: CASRMGMGADTQYF.

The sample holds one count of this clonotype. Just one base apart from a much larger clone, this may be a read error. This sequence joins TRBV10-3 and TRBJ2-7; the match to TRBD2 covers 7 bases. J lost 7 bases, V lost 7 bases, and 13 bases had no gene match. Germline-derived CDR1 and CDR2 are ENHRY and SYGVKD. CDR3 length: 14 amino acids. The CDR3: CAINAGREYNEQYF. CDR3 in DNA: TGTGCCATCAATGCGGGGCGGGAGTACAATGAGCAGTACTTC.

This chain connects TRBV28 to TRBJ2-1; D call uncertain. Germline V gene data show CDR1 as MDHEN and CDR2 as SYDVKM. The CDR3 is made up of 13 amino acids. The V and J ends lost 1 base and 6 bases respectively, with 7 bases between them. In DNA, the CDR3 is TGTGCCAGCAGTTTATCTCGGAGCAATGAGCAGTTCTTC. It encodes CASSLSRSNEQFF.

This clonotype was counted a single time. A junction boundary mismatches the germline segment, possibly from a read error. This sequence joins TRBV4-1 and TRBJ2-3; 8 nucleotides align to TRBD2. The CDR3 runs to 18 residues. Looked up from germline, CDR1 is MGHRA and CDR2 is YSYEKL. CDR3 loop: CASRPKKDGRAGTDTRYF. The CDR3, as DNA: TGCGCCAGCAGGCCCAAGAAGGACGGGAGGGCCGGAACAGATACGCGGTATTTT.

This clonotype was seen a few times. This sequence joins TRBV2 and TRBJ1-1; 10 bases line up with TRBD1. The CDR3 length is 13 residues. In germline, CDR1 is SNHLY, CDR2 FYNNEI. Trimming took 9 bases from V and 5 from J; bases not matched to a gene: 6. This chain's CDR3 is CASAPGQGTEAFF. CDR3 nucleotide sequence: TGTGCCAGTGCCCCGGGACAGGGGACTGAAGCTTTCTTT.

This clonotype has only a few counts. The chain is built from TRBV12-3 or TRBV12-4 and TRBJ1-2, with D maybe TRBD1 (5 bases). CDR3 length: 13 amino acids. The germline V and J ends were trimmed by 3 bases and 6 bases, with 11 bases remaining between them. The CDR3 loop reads CASSLEGWDGYTF. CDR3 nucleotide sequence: TGTGCCAGCAGTTTGGAGGGGTGGGATGGCTACACCTTC.

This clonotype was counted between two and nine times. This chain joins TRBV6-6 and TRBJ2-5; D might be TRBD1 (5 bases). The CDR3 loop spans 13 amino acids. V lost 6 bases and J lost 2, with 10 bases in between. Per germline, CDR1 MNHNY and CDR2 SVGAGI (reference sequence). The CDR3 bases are TGTGCCAGCAGGAAGACAGTGCAAGAGACCCAGTACTTC. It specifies CASRKTVQETQYF.

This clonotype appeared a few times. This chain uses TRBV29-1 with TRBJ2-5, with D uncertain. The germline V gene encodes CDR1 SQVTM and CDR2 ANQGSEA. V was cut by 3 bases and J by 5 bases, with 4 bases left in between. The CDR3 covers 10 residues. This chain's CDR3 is CSVDFETQYF. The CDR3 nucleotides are TGCAGCGTTGATTTTGAGACCCAGTACTTC.

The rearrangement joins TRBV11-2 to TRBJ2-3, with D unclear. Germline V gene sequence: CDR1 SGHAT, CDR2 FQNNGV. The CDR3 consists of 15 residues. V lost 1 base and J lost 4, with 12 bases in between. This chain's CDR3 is CASSLVALRADTQYF. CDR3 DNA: TGTGCCAGCAGCTTAGTGGCACTCCGGGCAGATACGCAGTATTTT.

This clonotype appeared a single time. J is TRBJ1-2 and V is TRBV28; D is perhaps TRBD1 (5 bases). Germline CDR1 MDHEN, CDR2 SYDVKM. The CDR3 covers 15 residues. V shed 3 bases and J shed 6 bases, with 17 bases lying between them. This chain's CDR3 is CASSLSLVRGHGYTF. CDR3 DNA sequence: TGTGCCAGCAGTTTGAGTTTGGTTAGGGGCCATGGCTACACCTTC.

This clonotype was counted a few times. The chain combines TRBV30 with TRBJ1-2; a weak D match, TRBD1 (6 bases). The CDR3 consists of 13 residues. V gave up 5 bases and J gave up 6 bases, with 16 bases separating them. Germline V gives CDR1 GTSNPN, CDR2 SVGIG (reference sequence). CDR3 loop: CAWSEGEWDGYTF. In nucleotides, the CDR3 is TGTGCCTGGTCCGAGGGGGAATGGGATGGCTACACCTTC. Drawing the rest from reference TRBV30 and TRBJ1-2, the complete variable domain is SQTIHQWPATLVQPVGSPLSLECTVEGTSNPNLYWYRQAAGRGLQLLFYSVGIGQISSEVPQNLSASRPQDRQFILSSKKLLLSDSGFYLCAWSEGEWDGYTFGSGTRLTVV.

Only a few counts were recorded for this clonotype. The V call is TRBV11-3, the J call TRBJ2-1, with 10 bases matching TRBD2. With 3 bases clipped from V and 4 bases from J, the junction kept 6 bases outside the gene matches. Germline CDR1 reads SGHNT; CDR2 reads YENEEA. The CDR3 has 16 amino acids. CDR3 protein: CASSLRSGRAYNEQFF. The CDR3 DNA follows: TGTGCCAGCAGCTTGCGAAGCGGGAGGGCGTACAATGAGCAGTTCTTC.

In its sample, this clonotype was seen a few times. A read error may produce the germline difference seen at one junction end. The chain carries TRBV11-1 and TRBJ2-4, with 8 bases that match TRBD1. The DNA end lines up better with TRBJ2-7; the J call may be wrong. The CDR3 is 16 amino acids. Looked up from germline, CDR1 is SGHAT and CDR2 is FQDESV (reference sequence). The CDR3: CAGSLIYGTGHYEQYF. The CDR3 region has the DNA TGTGCCGGCAGCTTAATCTATGGGACAGGACACTACGAGCAGTACTTC.

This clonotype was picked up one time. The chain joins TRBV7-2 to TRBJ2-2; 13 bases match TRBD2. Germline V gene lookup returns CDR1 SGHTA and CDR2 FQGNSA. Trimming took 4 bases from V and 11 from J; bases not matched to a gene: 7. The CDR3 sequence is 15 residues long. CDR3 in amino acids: CASSWGLAGSGELFF. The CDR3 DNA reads TGTGCCAGCAGCTGGGGACTAGCGGGAAGCGGAGAGCTGTTTTTT. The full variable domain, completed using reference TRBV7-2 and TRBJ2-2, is GAGVSQSPSNKVTEKGKDVELRCDPISGHTALYWYRQSLGQGLEFLIYFQGNSAPDKSGLPSDRFSAERTGGSVSTLTIQRTQQEDSAVYLCASSWGLAGSGELFFGEGSRLTVL.

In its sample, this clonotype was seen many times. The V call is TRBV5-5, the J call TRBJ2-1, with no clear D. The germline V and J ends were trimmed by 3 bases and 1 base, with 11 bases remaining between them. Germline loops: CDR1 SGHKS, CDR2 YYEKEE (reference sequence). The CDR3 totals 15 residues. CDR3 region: CASSSSATSYNEQFF. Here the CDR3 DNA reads TGTGCCAGCAGCTCCTCGGCGACATCCTACAATGAGCAGTTCTTC.

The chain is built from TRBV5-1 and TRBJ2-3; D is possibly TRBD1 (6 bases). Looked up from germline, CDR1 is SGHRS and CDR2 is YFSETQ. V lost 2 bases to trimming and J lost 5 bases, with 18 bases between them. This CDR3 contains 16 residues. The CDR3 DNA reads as TGCGCCAGCAGCTTTCAGGGGCCAAGACAACAAGATACGCAGTATTTT. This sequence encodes CASSFQGPRQQDTQYF.

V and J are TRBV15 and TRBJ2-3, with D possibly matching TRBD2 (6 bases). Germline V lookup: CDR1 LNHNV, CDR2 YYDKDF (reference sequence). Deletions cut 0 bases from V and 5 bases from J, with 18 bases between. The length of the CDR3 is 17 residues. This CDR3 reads CATSRDQAGKEEDTQYF. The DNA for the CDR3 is TGTGCCACCAGCAGAGATCAAGCGGGTAAAGAAGAAGATACGCAGTATTTT. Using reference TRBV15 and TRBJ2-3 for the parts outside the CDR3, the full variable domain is DAMVIQNPRYQVTQFGKPVTLSCSQTLNHNVMYWYQQKSSQAPKLLFHYYDKDFNNEADTPDNFQSRRPNTSFCFLDIRSPGLGDTAMYLCATSRDQAGKEEDTQYFGPGTRLTVL.

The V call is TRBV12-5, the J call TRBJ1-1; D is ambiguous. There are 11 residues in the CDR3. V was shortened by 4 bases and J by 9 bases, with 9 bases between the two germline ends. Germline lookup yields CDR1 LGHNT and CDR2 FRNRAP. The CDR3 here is CASGSHSKAFF. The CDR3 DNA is TGTGCTAGTGGTTCTCACAGTAAAGCTTTCTTT. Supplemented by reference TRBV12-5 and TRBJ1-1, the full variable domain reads DARVTQTPRHKVTEMGQEVTMRCQPILGHNTVFWYRQTMMQGLELLAYFRNRAPLDDSGMPKDRFSAEMPDATLATLKIQPSEPRDSAVYFCASGSHSKAFFGQGTRLTVV.

CDR3 bases: TGCAGTGCTAAAGGACCTGCTGGAAACACCATATATTTT. It is translated as CSAKGPAGNTIYF. This chain uses TRBV20-1 with TRBJ1-3; D remains ambiguous. Trimming shortened V by 4 bases and J by 2 bases, and 9 bases separated the two germline ends. This CDR3 comprises 13 residues. Germline loops: CDR1 DFQATT, CDR2 SNEGSKA (reference sequence).

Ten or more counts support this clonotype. CDR3 protein: CASSQAGTYEQYF. The DNA of the CDR3 is TGCGCCAGCAGCCAGGCAGGAACCTACGAGCAGTACTTC. The J gene is TRBJ2-7, the V gene TRBV4-1; D is undetermined. This CDR3 has 13 amino acids. CDR1 is MGHRA and CDR2 is YSYEKL in the germline V gene. V was shortened by 3 bases and J by 2 bases, with 8 bases between the two germline ends.

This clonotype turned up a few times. The CDR3: CSASRSGTYEQYF. DNA of the CDR3: TGCAGTGCTAGCCGTTCCGGGACCTACGAGCAGTACTTC. The chain couples TRBV20-1 to TRBJ2-7, with D perhaps matching TRBD2 (5 bases). Trimming removed 3 bases at V and 2 bases at J, with 11 bases between. This CDR3 comprises 13 residues. CDR1 DFQATT and CDR2 SNEGSKA come from the germline V gene (reference sequence).

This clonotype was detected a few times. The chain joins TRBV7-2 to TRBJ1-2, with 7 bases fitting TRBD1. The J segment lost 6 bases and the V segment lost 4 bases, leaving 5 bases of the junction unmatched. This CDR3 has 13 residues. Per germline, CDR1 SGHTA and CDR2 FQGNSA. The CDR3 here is CASSSRQGHGYTF. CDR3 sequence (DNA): TGTGCCAGCAGCTCCCGACAGGGCCATGGCTACACCTTC.

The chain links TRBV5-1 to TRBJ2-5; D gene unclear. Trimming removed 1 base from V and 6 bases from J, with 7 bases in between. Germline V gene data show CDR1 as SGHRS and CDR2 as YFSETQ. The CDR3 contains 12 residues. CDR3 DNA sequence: TGCGCCAGCAGCTTGCGTGGGAAGACCCAGTACTTC. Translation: CASSLRGKTQYF.

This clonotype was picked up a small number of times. This chain's CDR3 is CASSPRRDSNTEAFF. The CDR3 nucleotides are TGTGCCAGCTCACCCCGTAGGGACAGTAACACTGAAGCTTTCTTT. This chain links TRBV18 with TRBJ1-1, with 7 bases aligning to TRBD1. J was trimmed by 2 bases and V by 3 bases; bases with no gene match: 6. Germline V gene sequence: CDR1 KGHSH, CDR2 LQKENI. The CDR3 consists of 15 residues.

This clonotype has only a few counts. This CDR3 reads CASSYSAVGRRRAEAFF. The CDR3 region has the DNA TGTGCCAGCAGTTACTCGGCCGTAGGACGGCGGAGGGCTGAAGCTTTCTTT. The chain couples TRBV6-5 to TRBJ1-1; D not certain. CDR1 MNHEY and CDR2 SVGAGI come from the germline V gene. V gave up 0 bases and J gave up 6 bases, with 20 bases separating them. This CDR3 spans 17 amino acids.

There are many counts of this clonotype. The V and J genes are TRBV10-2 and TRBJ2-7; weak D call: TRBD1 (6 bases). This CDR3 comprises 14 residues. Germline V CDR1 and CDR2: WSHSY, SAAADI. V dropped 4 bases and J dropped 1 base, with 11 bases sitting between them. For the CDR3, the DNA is TGCGCCAGCAGTGCGCGGCAGGGGTCCTACGAGCAGTACTTC. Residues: CASSARQGSYEQYF.

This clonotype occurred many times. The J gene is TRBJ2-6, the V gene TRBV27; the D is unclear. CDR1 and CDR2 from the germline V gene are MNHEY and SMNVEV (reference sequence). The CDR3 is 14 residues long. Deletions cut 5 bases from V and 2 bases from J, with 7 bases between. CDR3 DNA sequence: TGTGCCAGCAGTGGGGTGGCTGGGGCCAACGTCCTGACTTTC. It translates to CASSGVAGANVLTF. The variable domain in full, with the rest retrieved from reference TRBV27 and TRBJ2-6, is EAQVTQNPRYLITVTGKKLTVTCSQNMNHEYMSWYRQDPGLGLRQIYYSMNVEVTDKGDVPEGYKVSRKEKRNFPLILESPSPNQTSLYFCASSGVAGANVLTFGAGSRLTVL.

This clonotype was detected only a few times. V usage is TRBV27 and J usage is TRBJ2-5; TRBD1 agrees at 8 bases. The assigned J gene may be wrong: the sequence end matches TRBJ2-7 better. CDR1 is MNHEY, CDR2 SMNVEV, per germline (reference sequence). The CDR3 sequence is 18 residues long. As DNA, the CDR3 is TGTGCCAGCAGTTTATACTTCAATCCAGGGGGCATCGTCGACGAGCAGTACTTC. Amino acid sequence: CASSLYFNPGGIVDEQYF.